This is a list of T cell receptor beta chains from one sample in a study of patients and donors after allogeneic stem cell transplantation. TCRdb analysed the RT-PCR reads with MiXCR anew, one entry per CDR3 protein. Among about 960,000 distinct CDR3 sequences listed, more than 15% were seen once. The specimen was blood, either unsorted or a sorted T cell fraction (not recorded which). Receptor source: a human donor who was either an allogeneic HSCT recipient or a stem cell or donor lymphocyte infusion donor (not recorded which). It is not recorded whose cells these are; they may come from a transplant donor. The CDR3 runs from the conserved cysteine through the conserved F or W. The D gene is left open where the match is weak. Size values are once, few and many counts, or a class for expanded clones, and some rows have none.

V	length	D	J	size	DNA	CDR3
TRBV5-1	13	NA	TRBJ2-3	NA	TGCGCCAGCAGCTCCCCAGGGTTTGATACGCAGTATTTT	CASSSPGFDTQYF
TRBV30	17	NA	TRBJ2-5	few	TGTGCCTGGAGGAGACGGGAAAAGACTTGGTACCAAGAGACCCAGTACTTC	CAWRRREKTWYQETQYF
TRBV20-1	15	NA	TRBJ1-5	few	TGCAGTGCTAGAGAGGAGGGACGGATCAATCAGCCCCAGCATTTT	CSAREEGRINQPQHF
TRBV24-1	17	TRBD1	TRBJ2-3	NA	TGTGCCACCAGTGATCTCGGGACAGGGGGTCTAGCAGATACGCAGTATTTT	CATSDLGTGGLADTQYF
TRBV5-6	13	NA	TRBJ2-3	few	TGTGCCAGCAGCGTTAGACAGTATGATACGCAGTATTTT	CASSVRQYDTQYF
TRBV7-8	15	NA	TRBJ2-2	few	TGTGCCAGCAGTCGGGACTTCCTGAACACCGGGGAGCTGTTTTTT	CASSRDFLNTGELFF
TRBV5-1	14	NA	TRBJ2-5	few	TGCGCCAGCAGCACTACTCCTCCCCAAGAGACCCAGTACTTC	CASSTTPPQETQYF
TRBV19	12	NA	TRBJ2-7	NA	TGTGCCAGTAGTATAGGAGGGAACGAGCAGTACTTC	CASSIGGNEQYF
TRBV12-3/TRBV12-4	16	NA	TRBJ1-2	few	TGTGCCAGCAGGTTGCCTCCCCACGGACTACTACAGGGCTACACCTTC	CASRLPPHGLLQGYTF
TRBV7-2	15	TRBD2	TRBJ2-3	few	TGTGCCAGCAGCTTTTCGGGACTAGGGTCAGATACGCAGTATTTT	CASSFSGLGSDTQYF
TRBV7-3	16	TRBD2	TRBJ2-3	few	TGTGCCAGCGGGATGACTAGCGGGGGATACACAGATACGCAGTATTTT	CASGMTSGGYTDTQYF
TRBV7-9	16	NA	TRBJ2-3	NA	TGTGCCAGCAGCTTCTTAGGCAGAACTAGCACAGATACGCAGTATTTT	CASSFLGRTSTDTQYF